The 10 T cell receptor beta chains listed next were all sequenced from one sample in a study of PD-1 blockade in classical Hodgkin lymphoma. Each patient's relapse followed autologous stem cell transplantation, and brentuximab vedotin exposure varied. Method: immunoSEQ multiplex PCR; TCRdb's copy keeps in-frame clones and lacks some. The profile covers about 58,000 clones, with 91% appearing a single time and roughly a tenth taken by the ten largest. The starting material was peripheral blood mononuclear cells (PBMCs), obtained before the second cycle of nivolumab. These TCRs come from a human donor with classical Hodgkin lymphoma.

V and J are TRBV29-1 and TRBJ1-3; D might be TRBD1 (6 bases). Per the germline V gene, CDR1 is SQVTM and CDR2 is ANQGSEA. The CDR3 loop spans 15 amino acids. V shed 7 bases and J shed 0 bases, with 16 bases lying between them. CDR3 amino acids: CSGHRVDSSGNTIYF. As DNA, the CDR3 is TGCAGCGGTCACAGGGTGGATAGCTCTGGAAACACCATATATTTT.

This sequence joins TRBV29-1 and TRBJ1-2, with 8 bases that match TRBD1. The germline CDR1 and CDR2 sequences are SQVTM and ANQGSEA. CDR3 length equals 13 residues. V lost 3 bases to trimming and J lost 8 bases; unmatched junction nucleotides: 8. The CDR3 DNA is TGCAGCGTTGATCGTCCAGGGGGCAACGGCTACACCTTC. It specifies CSVDRPGGNGYTF. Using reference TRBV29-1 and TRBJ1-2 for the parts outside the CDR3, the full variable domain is SAVISQKPSRDICQRGTSLTIQCQVDSQVTMMFWYRQQPGQSLTLIATANQGSEATYESGFVIDKFPISRPNLTFSTLTVSNMSPEDSSIYLCSVDRPGGNGYTFGSGTRLTVV.

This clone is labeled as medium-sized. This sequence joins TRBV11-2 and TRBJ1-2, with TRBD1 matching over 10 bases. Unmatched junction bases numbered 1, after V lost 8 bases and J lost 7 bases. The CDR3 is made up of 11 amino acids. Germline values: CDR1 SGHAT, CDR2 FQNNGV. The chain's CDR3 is CASGDRGGYTF. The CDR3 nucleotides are TGTGCCAGCGGGGACAGGGGTGGCTACACCTTC.

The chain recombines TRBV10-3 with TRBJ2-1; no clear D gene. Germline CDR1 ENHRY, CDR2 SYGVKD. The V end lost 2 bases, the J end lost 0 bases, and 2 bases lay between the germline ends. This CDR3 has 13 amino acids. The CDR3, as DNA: TGTGCCATCAGTGAGGGCTCCTACAATGAGCAGTTCTTC. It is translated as CAISEGSYNEQFF.

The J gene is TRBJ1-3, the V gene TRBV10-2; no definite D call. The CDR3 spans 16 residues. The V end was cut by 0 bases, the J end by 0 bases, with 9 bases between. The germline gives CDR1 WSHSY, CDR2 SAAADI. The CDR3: CASSESLLSSGNTIYF. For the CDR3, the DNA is TGCGCCAGCAGTGAGTCGCTACTTAGCTCTGGAAACACCATATATTTT.

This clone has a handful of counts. CDR3 in amino acids: CASSLSRDRLYEQYF. The CDR3 DNA is TGTGCCAGCAGTTTATCGCGGGACAGGCTCTACGAGCAGTACTTC. This chain joins TRBV27 and TRBJ2-7, with 8 bases matching TRBD1. This CDR3 spans 15 amino acids. The V segment lost 0 bases and the J segment 3 bases; nucleotides outside the gene matches: 4. Germline V gene lookup returns CDR1 MNHEY and CDR2 SMNVEV (reference sequence).

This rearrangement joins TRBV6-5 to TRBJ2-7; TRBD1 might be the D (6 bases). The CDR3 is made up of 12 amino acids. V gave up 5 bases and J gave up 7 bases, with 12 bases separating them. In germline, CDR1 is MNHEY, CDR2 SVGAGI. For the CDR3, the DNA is TGTGCCAGCAGTCAGGGGTTAGGGGAGCAGTACTTC. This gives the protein CASSQGLGEQYF.

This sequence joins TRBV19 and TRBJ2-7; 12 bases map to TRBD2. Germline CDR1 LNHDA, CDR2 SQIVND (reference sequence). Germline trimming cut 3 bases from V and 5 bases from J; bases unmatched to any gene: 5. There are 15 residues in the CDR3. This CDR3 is CASSMTSGSIDEQYF. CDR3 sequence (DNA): TGTGCCAGTAGTATGACTAGCGGGAGTATCGACGAGCAGTACTTC.

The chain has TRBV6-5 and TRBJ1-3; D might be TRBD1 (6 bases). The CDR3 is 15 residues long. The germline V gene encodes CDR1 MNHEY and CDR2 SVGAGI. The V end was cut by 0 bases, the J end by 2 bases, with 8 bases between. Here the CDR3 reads CASSYSTGTGNTIYF. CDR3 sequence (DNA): TGTGCCAGCAGTTACTCTACAGGGACTGGAAACACCATATATTTT.

The CDR3 DNA is TGTGCCATCAACGACTTTCAAGAGACCCAGTACTTC. The encoded protein is CAINDFQETQYF. V usage is TRBV10-3 and J usage is TRBJ2-5; D call uncertain. Germline CDR1 reads ENHRY; CDR2 reads SYGVKD. Trimming took 7 bases from V and 2 from J, leaving 8 bases between them. There are 12 residues in the CDR3.